This TCR beta chain was profiled in a study of blood T cell repertoires in COVID-19. Study at large: Acute-phase and convalescent COVID-19 samples originated in the United States, Italy and Spain.

Here immunoSEQ multiplex PCR was the method, and the copy in TCRdb shows in-frame clones only, minus some. This sample has fewer than 400,000 clones; 65% to 85% occur once, and the top ten carry around 3%. Germline-derived CDR1 and CDR2 are KGHDR and SFDVKD. The V gene end was trimmed by 5 bases and the J gene end by 7 bases; junction bases not matched to a gene: 19. This CDR3 has 18 residues. The specimen was peripheral blood. The chain carries TRBV24-1 and TRBJ1-5, with 7 bases fitting TRBD1. The origin of this receptor is a man between 25 and 39 years old with active or convalescent COVID-19. CDR3: CATSAYDPDRVTRQPQHF. The CDR3 bases are TGTGCCACCAGTGCATATGACCCTGACAGGGTCACGAGGCAGCCCCAGCATTTT.